Below, 7 T cell receptor beta chains from the same sample are listed, as sequenced in a study of T-cell memory formation after mild COVID-19. TCRdb itself ran the 5' RACE reads through MiXCR, one entry per CDR3 protein. Seen here are 100,000 to 140,000 distinct CDR3 sequences, 14% observed once, and the top ten hold 39%. Sequences were obtained from PBMCs or a T cell subset sorted from them (not recorded which). The source of these receptors is a man aged 18-30 years who had mild COVID-19 (a few samples of this study predate the infection). Cell type and time point are not known.

V usage is TRBV6-5 and J usage is TRBJ2-6; TRBD2 might be the D (5 bases). V gave up 2 bases and J gave up 0 bases, with 14 bases separating them. Germline assignment: CDR1 MNHEY and CDR2 SVGAGI. The length of the CDR3 is 18 residues. CDR3 region: CASSYPTGEGSGANVLTF. The CDR3 DNA is TGTGCCAGCAGTTACCCCACCGGAGAGGGCTCTGGGGCCAACGTCCTGACTTTC.

CDR3 sequence (DNA): TGTGCCAGCAGCTCCGGCGGCGGTGAAAAACTGTTTTTT. Translated, it gives CASSSGGGEKLFF. This chain uses TRBV5-6 with TRBJ1-4; D is undetermined. V lost 3 bases, J lost 7 bases, and 10 bases lay in between. The CDR3 has 13 amino acids. Germline lookup yields CDR1 SGHDT and CDR2 YYEEEE.

This clonotype was seen ten or more times. The chain combines TRBV4-2 with TRBJ2-1; 11 positions match TRBD2. This CDR3 has 16 residues. V shed 0 bases, J shed 3 bases, and the junction held 1 base outside the gene matches. Germline V gives CDR1 LGHNA, CDR2 YNFKEQ. CDR3: CASSQDGTSGYNEQFF. The CDR3 region has the DNA TGTGCCAGCAGCCAAGATGGGACTAGCGGCTACAATGAGCAGTTCTTC.

The rearrangement links TRBV3-2 to TRBJ2-3; TRBD1 was called by the table and not checked on the DNA. TRBV3-2 is a pseudogene locus. There are 18 residues in the CDR3. The CDR3 region has the DNA TGTGCCAGCAGCCAAGATCTTAGGGTCGGACGGGGAAGGGATACGCAGTATTTT. Protein sequence: CASSQDLRVGRGRDTQYF.

Many counts were recorded for this clonotype. At one of its ends the junction is not consistent with the germline gene, which may arise from a read error. The chain joins TRBV7-9 to TRBJ2-3; D gene uncertain. There are 10 residues in the CDR3. CDR1 and CDR2 (germline): SEHNR, FQNEAQ (reference sequence). CDR3 protein: CASSTDTQYF. As DNA, the CDR3 is TGTGCCAGCAGCACGGATACGCAGTATTTT.

The rearrangement uses TRBV7-2 and TRBJ2-5; TRBD2 matches at 11 bases. Losses at the gene ends were 5 bases for V and 1 base for J; bases not matched to a gene: 6. This CDR3 region has 16 residues. The V gene's germline CDR1 is SGHTA and CDR2 FQGNSA. The CDR3 loop reads CASSRGLAGFQETQYF. CDR3 nucleotide sequence: TGTGCCAGCAGCCGAGGACTAGCGGGCTTCCAAGAGACCCAGTACTTC.

This clonotype was observed a handful of times. The V gene is TRBV6-2 or TRBV6-3, the J gene TRBJ2-1; TRBD1 aligns across 8 bases. Germline CDR1 reads MNHEY; CDR2 reads SVGEGT. The CDR3 runs to 13 residues. Trimming removed 2 bases from V and 8 bases from J; junction bases left unmatched: 2. CDR3 amino acids: CASSYPGGHEQFF. The DNA of the CDR3 is TGTGCCAGCAGTTACCCAGGGGGCCATGAGCAGTTCTTC.